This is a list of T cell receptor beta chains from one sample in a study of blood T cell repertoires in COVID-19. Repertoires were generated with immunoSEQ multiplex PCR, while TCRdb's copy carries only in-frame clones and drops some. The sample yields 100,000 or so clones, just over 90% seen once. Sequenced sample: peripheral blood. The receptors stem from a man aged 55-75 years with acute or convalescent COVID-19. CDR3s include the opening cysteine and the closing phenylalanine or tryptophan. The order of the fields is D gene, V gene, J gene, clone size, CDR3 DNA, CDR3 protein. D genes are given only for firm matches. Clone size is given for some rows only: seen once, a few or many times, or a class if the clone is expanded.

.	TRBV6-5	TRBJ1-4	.	TGTGCCAGCAGTTACTTACCTGACAGCCGGTCGGAAAAACTGTTTTTT	CASSYLPDSRSEKLFF
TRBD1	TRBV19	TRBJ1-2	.	TGTGCCAGTAGGCCCCGACAGGGGATACACTATGGCTACACCTTC	CASRPRQGIHYGYTF
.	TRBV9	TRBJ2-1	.	TGTGCCAGCAGCGTAGGGAGCGGGTTAGGACGAAGCTCCTACAATGAGCAGTTCTTC	CASSVGSGLGRSSYNEQFF
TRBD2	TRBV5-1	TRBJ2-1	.	TGCGCCAGCAGCACAACCGGGACTAGCGGTTACAATGAGCAGTTCTTC	CASSTTGTSGYNEQFF
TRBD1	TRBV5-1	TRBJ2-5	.	TGCGCCAGCAGCTTGGCCGGGACAGGGCAAGAGACCCAGTACTTC	CASSLAGTGQETQYF
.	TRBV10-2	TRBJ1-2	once	TGCGCCAGCAGGGCAGGGTATGGCTACACCTTC	CASRAGYGYTF
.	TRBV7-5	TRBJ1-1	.	TGTGCCAGAAGCTCCCTCTCGCCCTCTCCGTGCAGGGGGAGAAGTGAGGGCACTGAAGCTTTCTTT	CARSSLSPSPCRGRSEGTEAFF
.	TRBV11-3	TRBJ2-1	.	TGTGCCAGCAGCTTTAGCCCCTTATCCTACAATGAGCAGTTCTTC	CASSFSPLSYNEQFF
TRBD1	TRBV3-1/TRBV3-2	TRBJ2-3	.	TGTGCCAGCAGCCAAGGGGCGGGCCCAGGGGGCGCAGATACGCAGTATTTT	CASSQGAGPGGADTQYF
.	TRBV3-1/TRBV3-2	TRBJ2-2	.	TGTGCCAGCAGCCACCGGAGGGCATCGAACACCGGGGAGCTGTTTTTT	CASSHRRASNTGELFF
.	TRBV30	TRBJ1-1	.	TGTGCCTGGAGTCGAGTTGGGCCGATGAACACTGAAGCTTTCTTT	CAWSRVGPMNTEAFF
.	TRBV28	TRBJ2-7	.	TGTGCCAGCAGTTGGTCCTTAGCCTACGAGCAGTACTTC	CASSWSLAYEQYF
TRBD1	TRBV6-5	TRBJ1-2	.	TGTGCCAGCAGTCCCATCTCTTCCGGGACAGCAATCTTC	CASSPISSGTAIF
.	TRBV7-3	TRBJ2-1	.	TGTGCCAGCAGCTTAAACGAGAACAATGAGCAGTTCTTC	CASSLNENNEQFF
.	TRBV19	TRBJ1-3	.	TGTGCCAGTAGTATGGGGGGCTCTGGAAACACCATATATTTT	CASSMGGSGNTIYF
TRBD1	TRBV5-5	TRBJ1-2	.	TGTGCCAGCAGCCCGAGACAGGGCCGTACCTTTAACTATGGCTACACCTTC	CASSPRQGRTFNYGYTF
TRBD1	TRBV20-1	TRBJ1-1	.	TGCAGTGCTAGTTCGAGGGGACAGGGCCTAAGGAATTTAGAAGCTTTCTTT	CSASSRGQGLRNLEAFF